One sample yielded the 5 T cell receptor beta chains listed below, sequenced in a study of control samples from healthy donors and cancer patients. The assay was immunoSEQ multiplex PCR, and TCRdb's table has in-frame clones only and misses some. The data show 150,000 or so clones, 90% to 95% seen once. Specimen: blood. These receptors came from a woman aged 40 to 50 in good health.

The chain links TRBV4-2 to TRBJ2-1, with 9 bases that match TRBD2. This CDR3 has 18 residues. The J segment lost 0 bases and the V segment lost 4 bases, leaving 10 bases of the junction unmatched. From germline, CDR1 is LGHNA and CDR2 YNFKEQ. CDR3 in amino acids: CASSPEKRGARSYNEQFF. As DNA, the CDR3 is TGTGCCAGCAGCCCTGAGAAGCGGGGGGCCCGCTCCTACAATGAGCAGTTCTTC.

This chain links TRBV5-5 with TRBJ2-1; 10 bases are a match to TRBD2. The CDR3 runs 16 residues. Germline values: CDR1 SGHKS, CDR2 YYEKEE (reference sequence). V gave up 2 bases and J gave up 7 bases; unmatched junction bases: 9. CDR3 amino acids: CASSFLAGGSTNEQFF. The CDR3 nucleotides read TGTGCCAGCAGCTTCTTAGCGGGGGGTTCGACAAATGAGCAGTTCTTC.

The gene calls are TRBV7-8 and TRBJ2-7; TRBD2 matches 9 bases. The junction had 5 bases not matched to a gene; V was cut back by 1 base and J by 1 base. The CDR3 covers 16 residues. The germline gives CDR1 SGHVS, CDR2 FQNEAQ. DNA for the CDR3: TGTGCCAGCAGCTTAGGGCGCGGGGGGGTTTCCTACGAGCAGTACTTC. This translates into CASSLGRGGVSYEQYF.

The rearrangement links TRBV19 to TRBJ2-2; 13 bases align to TRBD2. V was clipped by 8 bases and J by 4 bases; unmatched bases: 7. Per the germline V gene, CDR1 is LNHDA and CDR2 is SQIVND (reference sequence). This CDR3 is 16 amino acids long. The CDR3 nucleotides read TGTGCCAGTGATGGACTAGCGGGGGCCACCACCGGGGAGCTGTTTTTT. Translated: CASDGLAGATTGELFF.

The CDR3 spells CASLGSGTGMYGYTF. The CDR3 DNA is TGTGCTAGTTTGGGCAGTGGAACAGGGATGTATGGCTACACCTTC. The rearrangement uses TRBV12-5 and TRBJ1-2; a weak D match, TRBD1 (6 bases). The germline gives CDR1 LGHNT, CDR2 FRNRAP. This CDR3 contains 15 residues. V shed 8 bases and J shed 5 bases, with 21 bases lying between them.